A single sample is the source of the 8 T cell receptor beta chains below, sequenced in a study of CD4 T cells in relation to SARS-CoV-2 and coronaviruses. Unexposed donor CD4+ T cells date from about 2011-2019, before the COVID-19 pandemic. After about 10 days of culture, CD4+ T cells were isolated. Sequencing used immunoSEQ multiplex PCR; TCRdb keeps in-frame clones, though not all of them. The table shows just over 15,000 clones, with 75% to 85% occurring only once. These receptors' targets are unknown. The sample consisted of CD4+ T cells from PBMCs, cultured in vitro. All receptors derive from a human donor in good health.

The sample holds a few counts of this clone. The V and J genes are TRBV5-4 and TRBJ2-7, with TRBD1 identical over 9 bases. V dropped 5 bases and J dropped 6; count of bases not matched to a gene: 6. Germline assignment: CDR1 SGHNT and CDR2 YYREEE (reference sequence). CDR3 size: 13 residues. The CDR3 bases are TGTGCCAGCAGTCCCGGGACAGGGAGCGAGCAGTACTTC. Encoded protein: CASSPGTGSEQYF.

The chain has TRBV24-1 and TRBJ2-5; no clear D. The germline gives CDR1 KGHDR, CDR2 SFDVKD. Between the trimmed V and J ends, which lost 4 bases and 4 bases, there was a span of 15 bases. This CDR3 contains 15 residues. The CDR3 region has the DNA TGTGCCACCAGTGACGCCGGACCCTTCGCAGAGACCCAGTACTTC. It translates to CATSDAGPFAETQYF.

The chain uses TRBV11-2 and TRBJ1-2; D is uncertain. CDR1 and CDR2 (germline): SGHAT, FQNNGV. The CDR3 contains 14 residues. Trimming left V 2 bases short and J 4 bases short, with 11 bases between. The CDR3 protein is CASSLSGASYGYTF. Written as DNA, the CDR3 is TGTGCCAGCAGCTTATCTGGAGCATCCTATGGCTACACCTTC.

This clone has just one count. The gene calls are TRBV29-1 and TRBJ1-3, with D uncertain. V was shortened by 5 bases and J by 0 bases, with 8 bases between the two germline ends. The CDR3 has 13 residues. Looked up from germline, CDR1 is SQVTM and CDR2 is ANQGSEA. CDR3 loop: CSVSENSGNTIYF. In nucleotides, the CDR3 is TGCAGCGTTTCAGAAAACTCTGGAAACACCATATATTTT.

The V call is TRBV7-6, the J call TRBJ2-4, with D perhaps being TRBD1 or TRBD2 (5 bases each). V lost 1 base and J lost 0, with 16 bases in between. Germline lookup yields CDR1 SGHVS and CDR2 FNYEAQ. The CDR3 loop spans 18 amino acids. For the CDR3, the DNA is TGTGCCAGCAGCTTAGACTCGTACCGGGACCTAGCCAAAAACATTCAGTACTTC. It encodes CASSLDSYRDLAKNIQYF.

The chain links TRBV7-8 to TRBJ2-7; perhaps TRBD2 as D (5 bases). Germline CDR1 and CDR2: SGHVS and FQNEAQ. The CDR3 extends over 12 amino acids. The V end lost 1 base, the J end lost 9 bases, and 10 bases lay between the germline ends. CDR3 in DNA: TGTGCCAGCAGCTTAGTGCGGGCTGGGCAGTACTTC. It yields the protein CASSLVRAGQYF.

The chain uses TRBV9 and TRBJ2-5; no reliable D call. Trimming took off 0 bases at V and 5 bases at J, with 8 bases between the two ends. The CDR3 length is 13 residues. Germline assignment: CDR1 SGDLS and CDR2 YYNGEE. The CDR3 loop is CASSVEDWETQYF. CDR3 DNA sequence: TGTGCCAGCAGCGTAGAAGACTGGGAGACCCAGTACTTC. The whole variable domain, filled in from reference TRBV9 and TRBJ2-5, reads DSGVTQTPKHLITATGQRVTLRCSPRSGDLSVYWYQQSLDQGLQFLIQYYNGEERAKGNILERFSAQQFPDLHSELNLSSLELGDSALYFCASSVEDWETQYFGPGTRLLVL.

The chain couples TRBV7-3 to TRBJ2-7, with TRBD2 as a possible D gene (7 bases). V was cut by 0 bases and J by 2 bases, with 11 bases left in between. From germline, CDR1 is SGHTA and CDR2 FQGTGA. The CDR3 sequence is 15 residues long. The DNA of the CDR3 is TGTGCCAGCAGCTTAACCGGGGGGCTCCCCTACGAGCAGTACTTC. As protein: CASSLTGGLPYEQYF.